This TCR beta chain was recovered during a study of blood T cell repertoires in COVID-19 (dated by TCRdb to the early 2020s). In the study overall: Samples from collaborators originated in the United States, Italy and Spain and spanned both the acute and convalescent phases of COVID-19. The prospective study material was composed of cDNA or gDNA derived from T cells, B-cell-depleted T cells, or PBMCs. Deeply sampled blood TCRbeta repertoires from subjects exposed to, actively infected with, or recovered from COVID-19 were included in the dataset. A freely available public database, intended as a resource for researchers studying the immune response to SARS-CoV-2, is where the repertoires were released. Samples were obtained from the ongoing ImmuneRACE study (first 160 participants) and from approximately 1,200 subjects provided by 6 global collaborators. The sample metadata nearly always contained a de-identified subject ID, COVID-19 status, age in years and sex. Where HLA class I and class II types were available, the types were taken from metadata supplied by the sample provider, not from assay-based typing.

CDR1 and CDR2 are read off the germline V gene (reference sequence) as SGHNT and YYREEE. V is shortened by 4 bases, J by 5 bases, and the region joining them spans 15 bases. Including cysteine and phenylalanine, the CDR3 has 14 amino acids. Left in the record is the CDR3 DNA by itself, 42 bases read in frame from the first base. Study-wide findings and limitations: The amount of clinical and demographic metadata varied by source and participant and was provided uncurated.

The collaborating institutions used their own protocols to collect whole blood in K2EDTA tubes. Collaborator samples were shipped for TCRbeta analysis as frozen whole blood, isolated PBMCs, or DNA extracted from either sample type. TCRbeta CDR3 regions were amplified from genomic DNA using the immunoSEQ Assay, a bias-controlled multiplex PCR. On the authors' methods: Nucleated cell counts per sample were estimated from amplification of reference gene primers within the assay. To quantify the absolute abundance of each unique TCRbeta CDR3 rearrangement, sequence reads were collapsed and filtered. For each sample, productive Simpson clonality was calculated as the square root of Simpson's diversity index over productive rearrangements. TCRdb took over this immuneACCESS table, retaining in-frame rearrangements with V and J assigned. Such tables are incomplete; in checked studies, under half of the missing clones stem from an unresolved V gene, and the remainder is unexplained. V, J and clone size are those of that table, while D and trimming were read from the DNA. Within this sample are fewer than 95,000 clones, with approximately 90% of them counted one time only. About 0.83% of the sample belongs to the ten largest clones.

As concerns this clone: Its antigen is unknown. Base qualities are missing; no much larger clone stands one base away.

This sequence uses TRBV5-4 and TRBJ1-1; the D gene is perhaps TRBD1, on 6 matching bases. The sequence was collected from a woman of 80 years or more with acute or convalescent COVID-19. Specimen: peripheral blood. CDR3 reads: CASSTRGGRTEAFF. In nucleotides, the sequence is TGTGCCAGCAGCACCCGGGGGGGGCGGACTGAAGCTTTCTTT.